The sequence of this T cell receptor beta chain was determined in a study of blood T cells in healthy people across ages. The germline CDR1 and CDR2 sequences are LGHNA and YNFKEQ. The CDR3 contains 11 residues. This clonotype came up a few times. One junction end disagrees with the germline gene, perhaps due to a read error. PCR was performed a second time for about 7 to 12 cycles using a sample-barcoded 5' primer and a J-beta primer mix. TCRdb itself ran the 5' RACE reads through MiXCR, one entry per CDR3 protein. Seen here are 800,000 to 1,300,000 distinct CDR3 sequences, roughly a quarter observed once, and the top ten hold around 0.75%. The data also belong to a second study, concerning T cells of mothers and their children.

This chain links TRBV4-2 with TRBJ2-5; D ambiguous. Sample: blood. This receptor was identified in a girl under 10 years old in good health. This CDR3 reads CASRQMETQYF. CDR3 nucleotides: TGTGCCAGCCGCCAGATGGAGACCCAGTACTTC.